One and the same sample provided the 19 T cell receptor beta chains below, sequenced in a study of Ad26.COV2.S vaccination and SARS-CoV-2 variants. The assay was immunoSEQ multiplex PCR, and TCRdb's table has in-frame clones only and misses some. In the table there are about 350,000 clones, roughly nine tenths of which are singletons. The treatment was: approximately 18 received Ad26.COV2.S at low or high dose, single or two shots; several received placebo; per-sample allocation not given. Samples were taken on day 63 after the first vaccine or placebo injection. The specimen was peripheral blood, collected in a trial of Ad26.COV2.S vaccine versus placebo. The receptors derive from a person aged 18 to 59 who received the Ad26.COV2.S COVID-19 vaccine or a placebo.

The genes are TRBV20-1 and TRBJ1-4, with D possibly being TRBD1 (5 bases). Germline loops: CDR1 DFQATT, CDR2 SNEGSKA (reference sequence). V lost 3 bases and J lost 14, with 10 bases in between. CDR3 length: 10 amino acids. The CDR3: CSARAGRLFF. The CDR3 DNA follows: TGCAGTGCTAGGGCGGGACGCCTGTTTTTT.

The chain links TRBV12-5 to TRBJ1-4, with TRBD1 matching over 7 bases. The CDR3 consists of 15 residues. Trimming removed 7 bases from V and 4 bases from J; junction bases left unmatched: 9. The V gene's germline CDR1 is LGHNT and CDR2 FRNRAP. CDR3 protein: CASATGAMSNEKLFF. CDR3 coding DNA: TGTGCTAGTGCCACAGGGGCGATGAGTAATGAAAAACTGTTTTTT.

Turning to this clone: The same CDR3 is also encoded by other DNA sequences in this sample. The genes are TRBV5-1 and TRBJ1-1, with D unresolved. The V gene's germline CDR1 is SGHRS and CDR2 YFSETQ. The CDR3 runs 13 residues. Trimming removed 0 bases from V and 2 bases from J, with 5 bases in between. The CDR3: CASSLDSNTEAFF. In DNA, the CDR3 is TGCGCCAGCAGCTTGGACAGTAACACTGAAGCTTTCTTT.

The V gene is TRBV3-1 (or the pseudogene TRBV3-2), the J gene TRBJ2-4; D is perhaps TRBD2 (6 bases). V lost 2 bases and J lost 1, with 18 bases in between. The CDR3 covers 18 residues. Germline V gives CDR1 LGHDT, CDR2 YNNKEL (reference sequence). The CDR3 protein is CASSQPPRGGLAKNIQYF. The CDR3 nucleotides read TGTGCCAGCAGCCAACCGCCCCGAGGAGGGCTGGCCAAAAACATTCAGTACTTC.

CDR3 bases: TGTGCCAGCAGTACGGGGGCCTCTAACTATGGCTACACCTTC. This sequence encodes CASSTGASNYGYTF. V usage is TRBV27 and J usage is TRBJ1-2; tentative D call: TRBD1 (6 bases). Trimming pared 5 bases from V and 0 bases from J, leaving 10 bases between. Germline values: CDR1 MNHEY, CDR2 SMNVEV (reference sequence). The length of the CDR3 is 14 residues.

This clone was seen a single time. This chain uses TRBV7-9 with TRBJ1-2; D is perhaps TRBD1 (5 bases). Trimming pared 4 bases from V and 2 bases from J, leaving 5 bases between. Germline-derived CDR1 and CDR2 are SEHNR and FQNEAQ (reference sequence). CDR3 length: 12 residues. The DNA of the CDR3 is TGTGCCAGCAGCTCAGGGAACTATGGCTACACCTTC. As protein: CASSSGNYGYTF.

The chain combines TRBV7-2 with TRBJ1-5, with D perhaps TRBD1 (6 bases). The germline CDR1 and CDR2 sequences are SGHTA and FQGNSA. The ends were cut back, 5 bases at V and 7 bases at J, with 18 bases in the middle. The CDR3 is 15 residues long. As DNA, the CDR3 is TGTGCCAGCAGCACCCAAAGGGCGGGGGGCCAGCCCCAGCATTTT. As protein: CASSTQRAGGQPQHF.

The V call is TRBV4-2, the J call TRBJ1-1; D uncertain. Looked up from germline, CDR1 is LGHNA and CDR2 is YNFKEQ. Trimming took 4 bases from V and 9 from J, leaving 15 bases between them. The CDR3 is made up of 13 amino acids. The chain's CDR3 is CASSPIGQAQAFF. The CDR3 DNA reads as TGTGCCAGCAGCCCAATTGGGCAAGCCCAAGCTTTCTTT.

This sequence joins TRBV7-3 and TRBJ1-1, with 7 positions matching TRBD1. The germline V gene encodes CDR1 SGHTA and CDR2 FQGTGA. The CDR3 has 14 residues. The trim removed 4 bases at V and 4 bases at J, leaving 6 bases unmatched. The CDR3 DNA reads as TGTGCCAGCAGCTCCGAACAGGGGTCCACTGAAGCTTTCTTT. Amino acid sequence: CASSSEQGSTEAFF.

The chain carries TRBV3-1 (or the pseudogene TRBV3-2) and TRBJ2-7, with 13 bases fitting TRBD2. V lost 4 bases, J lost 7 bases, and 4 bases stayed unmatched. Germline CDR1 reads LGHDT; CDR2 reads YNNKEL (reference sequence). The CDR3 is 14 residues long. As DNA, the CDR3 is TGTGCCAGCAGCCGCCCGGGACTAGCGGGAGAGCAGTACTTC. This codes for CASSRPGLAGEQYF.

The chain combines TRBV12-5 with TRBJ2-1; D might be TRBD1 (6 bases). Germline V CDR1 and CDR2: LGHNT, FRNRAP. Trimming pared 3 bases from V and 7 bases from J, leaving 16 bases between. This CDR3 is 15 amino acids long. The CDR3 sequence is CASGFGTTVGNEQFF. The CDR3 DNA sequence: TGTGCTAGTGGTTTCGGGACAACGGTGGGGAATGAGCAGTTCTTC.

CDR3 region: CASGGRGLRTEAFF. DNA for the CDR3: TGTGCCAGCGGCGGGAGGGGGCTACGGACTGAAGCTTTCTTT. The gene calls are TRBV7-2 and TRBJ1-1; 7 bases line up with TRBD1. The CDR3 loop spans 14 amino acids. The V and J ends lost 8 bases and 5 bases, in that order; junction bases with no gene match: 11. CDR1 is SGHTA, CDR2 FQGNSA, per germline.

This rearrangement joins TRBV28 to TRBJ1-4, with 7 positions matching TRBD1. Germline loops: CDR1 MDHEN, CDR2 SYDVKM. V shed 8 bases, J shed 2 bases, and the junction held 17 bases outside the gene matches. The CDR3 loop spans 18 amino acids. In nucleotides, the CDR3 is TGTGCCAGCTCGCGATGGGGACGCCAGGGGGGTACTAATGAAAAACTGTTTTTT. This codes for CASSRWGRQGGTNEKLFF.

V and J are TRBV7-2 and TRBJ2-5, with no clear D. The CDR3 length is 14 residues. The V gene's germline CDR1 is SGHTA and CDR2 FQGNSA. With 1 base removed from V and 4 bases from J, the gap between germline ends came to 10 bases. The CDR3 bases are TGTGCCAGCAGCTTAGGCGGAGTTGGAGAGACCCAGTACTTC. This sequence encodes CASSLGGVGETQYF.

The chain has TRBV10-3 and TRBJ2-7; 7 nucleotides agree with TRBD1. The germline V gene has CDR1 ENHRY and CDR2 SYGVKD. This CDR3 spans 19 amino acids. V shed 5 bases and J 0 bases; nucleotides not matched to a gene: 19. CDR3 nucleotides: TGTGCCATCAGTCTTCCCAACGATCCGGGACAGCATAGCTCCTACGAGCAGTACTTC. Protein sequence: CAISLPNDPGQHSSYEQYF.

The rearrangement uses TRBV5-4 and TRBJ2-5; 8 nucleotides match TRBD1. CDR1 is SGHNT and CDR2 is YYREEE in the germline V gene (reference sequence). The CDR3 loop spans 16 amino acids. V shed 6 bases and J 4 bases; nucleotides not matched to a gene: 14. The CDR3 loop reads CASTPSKDRGGETQYF. Here the CDR3 DNA reads TGTGCCAGCACCCCTTCCAAAGACAGGGGAGGAGAGACCCAGTACTTC.

This chain connects TRBV27 to TRBJ1-2, with unresolved D. This CDR3 comprises 15 residues. Trimming cost V 0 bases and J 8 bases, with 16 bases left between them. Germline V gives CDR1 MNHEY, CDR2 SMNVEV (reference sequence). The CDR3 DNA reads as TGTGCCAGCAGTTTATCATGGTATGGATGGAGCGGCTACACCTTC. Its translation is CASSLSWYGWSGYTF.

V usage is TRBV12-5 and J usage is TRBJ1-6; D remains unclear. V was trimmed by 0 bases and J by 0 bases, leaving 12 bases between them. Germline values: CDR1 LGHNT, CDR2 FRNRAP. This CDR3 spans 18 amino acids. The CDR3 sequence is CASGLVIRVHSYNSPLHF. The CDR3 DNA is TGTGCTAGTGGTTTGGTAATCCGGGTACACTCCTATAATTCACCCCTCCACTTT.

The rearrangement joins TRBV7-8 to TRBJ1-5; 9 nucleotides align to TRBD1. CDR1 and CDR2 from the germline V gene are SGHVS and FQNEAQ. The CDR3 length is 17 residues. V lost 5 bases to trimming and J lost 2 bases; unmatched junction nucleotides: 10. CDR3 region: CASSPDRGFTGNQPQHF. CDR3 DNA sequence: TGTGCCAGCAGCCCGGACAGGGGTTTTACAGGCAATCAGCCCCAGCATTTT.